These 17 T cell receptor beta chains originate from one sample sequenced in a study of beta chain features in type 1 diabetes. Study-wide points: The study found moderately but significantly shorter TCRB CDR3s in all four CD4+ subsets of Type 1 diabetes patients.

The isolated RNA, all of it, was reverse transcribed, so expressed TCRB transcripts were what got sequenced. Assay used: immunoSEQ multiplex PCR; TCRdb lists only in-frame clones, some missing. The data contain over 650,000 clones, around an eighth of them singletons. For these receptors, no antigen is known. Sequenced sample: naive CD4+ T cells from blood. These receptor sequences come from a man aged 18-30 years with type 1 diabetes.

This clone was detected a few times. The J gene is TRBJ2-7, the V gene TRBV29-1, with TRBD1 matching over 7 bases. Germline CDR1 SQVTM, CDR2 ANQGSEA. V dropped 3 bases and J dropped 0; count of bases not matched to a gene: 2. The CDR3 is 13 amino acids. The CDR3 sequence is CSVERGHSYEQYF. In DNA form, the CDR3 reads TGCAGCGTTGAGAGGGGGCACTCCTACGAGCAGTACTTC.

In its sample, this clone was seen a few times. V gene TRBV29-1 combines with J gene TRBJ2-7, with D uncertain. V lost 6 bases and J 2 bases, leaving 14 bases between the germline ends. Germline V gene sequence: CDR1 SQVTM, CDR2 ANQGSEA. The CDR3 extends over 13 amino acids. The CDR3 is CSVLRAETYEQYF. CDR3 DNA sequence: TGCAGCGTCCTCCGGGCAGAGACCTACGAGCAGTACTTC.

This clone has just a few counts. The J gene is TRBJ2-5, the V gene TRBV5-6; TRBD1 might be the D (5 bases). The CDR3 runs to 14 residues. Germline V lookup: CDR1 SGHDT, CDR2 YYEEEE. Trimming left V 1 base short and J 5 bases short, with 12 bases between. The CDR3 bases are TGTGCCAGCAGCTTGCAAGGGCAGGGCGAGACCCAGTACTTC. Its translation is CASSLQGQGETQYF.

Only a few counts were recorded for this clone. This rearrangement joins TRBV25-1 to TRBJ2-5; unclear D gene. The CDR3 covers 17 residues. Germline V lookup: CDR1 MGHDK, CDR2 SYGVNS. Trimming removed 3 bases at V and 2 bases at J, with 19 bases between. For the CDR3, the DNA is TGTGCCAGCAGTGATCTGTTGGGCAGGCGCCCTCAAGAGACCCAGTACTTC. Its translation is CASSDLLGRRPQETQYF.

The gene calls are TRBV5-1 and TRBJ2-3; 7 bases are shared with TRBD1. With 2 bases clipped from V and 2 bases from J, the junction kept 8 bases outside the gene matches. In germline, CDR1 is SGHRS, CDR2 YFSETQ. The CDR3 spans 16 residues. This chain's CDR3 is CASSFVQGSLTDTQYF. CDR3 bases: TGCGCCAGCAGCTTCGTACAGGGGAGTCTCACAGATACGCAGTATTTT.

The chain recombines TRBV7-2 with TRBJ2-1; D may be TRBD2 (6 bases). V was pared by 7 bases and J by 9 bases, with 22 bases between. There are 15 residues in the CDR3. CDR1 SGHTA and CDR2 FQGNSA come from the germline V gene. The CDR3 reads CASTGPGLAVGEQFF. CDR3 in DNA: TGTGCCAGCACCGGACCGGGACTCGCCGTAGGTGAGCAGTTCTTC. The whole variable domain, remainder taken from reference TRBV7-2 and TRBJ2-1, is GAGVSQSPSNKVTEKGKDVELRCDPISGHTALYWYRQSLGQGLEFLIYFQGNSAPDKSGLPSDRFSAERTGGSVSTLTIQRTQQEDSAVYLCASTGPGLAVGEQFFGPGTRLTVL.

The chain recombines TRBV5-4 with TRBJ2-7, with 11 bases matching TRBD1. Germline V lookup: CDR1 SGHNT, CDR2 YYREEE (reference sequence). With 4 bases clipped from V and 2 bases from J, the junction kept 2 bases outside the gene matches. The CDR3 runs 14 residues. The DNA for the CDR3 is TGTGCCAGCAGCCTGGACAGGGGGCCCTACGAGCAGTACTTC. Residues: CASSLDRGPYEQYF.

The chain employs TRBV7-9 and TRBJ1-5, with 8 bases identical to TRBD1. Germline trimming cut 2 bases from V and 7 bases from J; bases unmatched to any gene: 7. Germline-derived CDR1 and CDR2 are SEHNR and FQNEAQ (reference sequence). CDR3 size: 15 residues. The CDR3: CASSLSGQERQPQHF. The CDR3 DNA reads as TGTGCCAGCAGCTTATCGGGACAGGAGCGACAGCCCCAGCATTTT. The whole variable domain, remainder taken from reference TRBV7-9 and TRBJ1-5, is DTGVSQNPRHKITKRGQNVTFRCDPISEHNRLYWYRQTLGQGPEFLTYFQNEAQLEKSRLLSDRFSAERPKGSFSTLEIQRTEQGDSAMYLCASSLSGQERQPQHFGDGTRLSIL.

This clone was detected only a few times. The CDR3 protein is CAWSAYPNQPQHF. CDR3 nucleotide sequence: TGTGCCTGGAGTGCATACCCCAATCAGCCCCAGCATTTT. The V gene is TRBV30, the J gene TRBJ1-5; D remains ambiguous. V was trimmed by 1 base and J by 3 bases, leaving 7 bases between them. The germline V gene encodes CDR1 GTSNPN and CDR2 SVGIG (reference sequence). This CDR3 region has 13 residues.

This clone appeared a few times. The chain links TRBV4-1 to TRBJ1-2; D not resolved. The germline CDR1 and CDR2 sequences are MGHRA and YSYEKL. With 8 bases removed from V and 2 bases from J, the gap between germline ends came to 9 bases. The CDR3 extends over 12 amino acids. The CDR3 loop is CASGDPNYGYTF. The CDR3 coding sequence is TGCGCCAGCGGAGACCCAAACTATGGCTACACCTTC.

The CDR3, as DNA: TGCGCCAGCAGAGGAGGGCTATACTCCTACAATGAGCAGTTCTTC. As protein: CASRGGLYSYNEQFF. The chain couples TRBV5-1 to TRBJ2-1, with a weak D call TRBD2 (6 bases). The CDR3 runs to 15 residues. In germline, CDR1 is SGHRS, CDR2 YFSETQ. The V end was cut by 5 bases, the J end by 0 bases, with 12 bases between.

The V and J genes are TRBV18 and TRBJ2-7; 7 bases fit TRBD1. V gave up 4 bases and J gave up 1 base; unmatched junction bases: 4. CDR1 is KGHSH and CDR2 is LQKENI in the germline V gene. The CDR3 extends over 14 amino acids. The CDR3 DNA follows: TGTGCCAGCTCACGGCAGGGGGATTCCTACGAGCAGTACTTC. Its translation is CASSRQGDSYEQYF.

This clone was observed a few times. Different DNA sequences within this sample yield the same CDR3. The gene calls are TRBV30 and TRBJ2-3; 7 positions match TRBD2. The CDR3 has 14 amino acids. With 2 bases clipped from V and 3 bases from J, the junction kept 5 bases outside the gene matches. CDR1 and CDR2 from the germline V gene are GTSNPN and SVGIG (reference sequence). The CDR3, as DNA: TGTGCCTGGAGTTCGGGGGGAGGTACAGATACGCAGTATTTT. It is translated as CAWSSGGGTDTQYF.

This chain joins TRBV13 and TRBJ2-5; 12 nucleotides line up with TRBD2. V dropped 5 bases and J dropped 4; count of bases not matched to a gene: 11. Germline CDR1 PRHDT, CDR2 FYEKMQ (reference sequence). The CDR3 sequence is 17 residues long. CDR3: CASSPASGRAYGETQYF. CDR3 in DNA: TGTGCCAGCAGCCCGGCTAGCGGGAGGGCTTACGGAGAGACCCAGTACTTC.

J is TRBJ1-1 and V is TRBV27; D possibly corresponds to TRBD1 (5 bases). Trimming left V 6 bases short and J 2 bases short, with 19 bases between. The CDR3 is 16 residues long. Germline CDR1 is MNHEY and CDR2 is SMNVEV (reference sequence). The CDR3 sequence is CASSRGTPWRNTEAFF. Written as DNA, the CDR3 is TGTGCCAGCAGCCGGGGGACGCCATGGCGAAACACTGAAGCTTTCTTT.

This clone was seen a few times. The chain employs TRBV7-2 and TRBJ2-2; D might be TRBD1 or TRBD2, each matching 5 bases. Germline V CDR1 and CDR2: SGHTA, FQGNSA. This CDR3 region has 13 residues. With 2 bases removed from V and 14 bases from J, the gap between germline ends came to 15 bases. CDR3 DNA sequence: TGTGCCAGCAGCTTAACAGCAGGGACGGAACTGTTTTTT. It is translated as CASSLTAGTELFF.

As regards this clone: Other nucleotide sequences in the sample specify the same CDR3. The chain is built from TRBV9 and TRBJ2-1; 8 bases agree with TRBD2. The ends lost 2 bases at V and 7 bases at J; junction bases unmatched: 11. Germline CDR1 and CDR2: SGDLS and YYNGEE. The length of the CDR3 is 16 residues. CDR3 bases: TGTGCCAGCAGCGTCTCCGGGGGGGCCTTAGGGAATGAGCAGTTCTTC. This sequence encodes CASSVSGGALGNEQFF.